These 28 T cell receptor beta chains came from one sample sequenced in a study of PD-1 blockade in classical Hodgkin lymphoma. Every patient had relapsed following autologous stem cell transplantation, and cohorts differed in brentuximab vedotin exposure. The data were produced by immunoSEQ multiplex PCR, yet TCRdb's version contains in-frame clones alone and is incomplete. The sample yields about 97,000 clones, approximately 80% seen once. The sequencing here drew on peripheral blood mononuclear cells (PBMCs), taken at baseline. All receptors come from a human donor with classical Hodgkin lymphoma.

The chain has TRBV7-2 and TRBJ1-5; tentatively, D is TRBD1 (5 bases). Germline V gene data show CDR1 as SGHTA and CDR2 as FQGNSA. V was shortened by 1 base and J by 7 bases, with 8 bases between the two germline ends. CDR3 length: 13 amino acids. CDR3 sequence reads: CASSLEAGQPQHF. The DNA of the CDR3 is TGTGCCAGCAGCTTAGAGGCAGGGCAGCCCCAGCATTTT. The variable domain in full, completed from reference TRBV7-2 and TRBJ1-5, reads GAGVSQSPSNKVTEKGKDVELRCDPISGHTALYWYRQSLGQGLEFLIYFQGNSAPDKSGLPSDRFSAERTGGSVSTLTIQRTQQEDSAVYLCASSLEAGQPQHFGDGTRLSIL.

V usage is TRBV28 and J usage is TRBJ2-7; the D is unclear. The CDR3 loop spans 13 amino acids. Looked up from germline, CDR1 is MDHEN and CDR2 is SYDVKM. V lost 1 base to trimming and J lost 3 bases, with 7 bases between them. CDR3 sequence (DNA): TGTGCCAGCAGTTTATTGCTCCGCTACGAGCAGTACTTC. Translated, it gives CASSLLLRYEQYF.

CDR3: CASSAGAWGSPLHF. DNA for the CDR3: TGTGCCAGCAGTGCGGGGGCATGGGGTTCACCCCTCCACTTT. This chain joins TRBV25-1 and TRBJ1-6, with a tentative D call TRBD1 (6 bases). This CDR3 has 14 residues. Trimming removed 4 bases at V and 9 bases at J, with 13 bases between. Germline loops: CDR1 MGHDK, CDR2 SYGVNS.

This chain links TRBV5-6 with TRBJ1-5, with 10 positions matching TRBD1. There are 19 residues in the CDR3. Germline CDR1 reads SGHDT; CDR2 reads YYEEEE. The V and J ends lost 0 bases and 0 bases, in that order; junction bases with no gene match: 9. CDR3 loop: CASSLGSGTGVYSNQPQHF. CDR3 nucleotides: TGTGCCAGCAGCTTGGGGTCGGGGACAGGGGTTTATAGCAATCAGCCCCAGCATTTT.

The rearrangement links TRBV7-2 to TRBJ2-7; D is uncertain. The V gene's germline CDR1 is SGHTA and CDR2 FQGNSA. This CDR3 is built from 12 residues. V lost 4 bases and J lost 5, with 9 bases in between. As DNA, the CDR3 is TGTGCCAGCAGCTCTATTAACCACGAGCAGTACTTC. Its translation is CASSSINHEQYF.

V and J are TRBV5-1 and TRBJ2-2; 9 positions match TRBD1. Germline CDR1 reads SGHRS; CDR2 reads YFSETQ. The V segment lost 4 bases and the J segment 5 bases; nucleotides outside the gene matches: 3. The CDR3 totals 14 residues. The CDR3 sequence is CASSPDRGTGELFF. CDR3 sequence (DNA): TGCGCCAGCAGCCCGGACAGGGGAACCGGGGAGCTGTTTTTT.

This clone came up once. This chain connects TRBV28 to TRBJ2-7, with 11 bases fitting TRBD2. Germline assignment: CDR1 MDHEN and CDR2 SYDVKM. Trimming took 3 bases from V and 3 from J; bases not matched to a gene: 4. The CDR3 sequence is 15 residues long. Here the CDR3 reads CASSFTSGSFYEQYF. Here the CDR3 DNA reads TGTGCCAGCAGTTTTACTAGCGGGAGTTTCTACGAGCAGTACTTC.

V gene TRBV30 combines with J gene TRBJ2-6, with 7 bases identical to TRBD1. Losses at the gene ends were 8 bases for V and 0 bases for J; bases not matched to a gene: 10. CDR1 and CDR2 from the germline V gene are GTSNPN and SVGIG (reference sequence). CDR3 size: 16 residues. The CDR3, as DNA: TGTGCCCGTTCGGACAGGACCCTCTCTGGGGCCAACGTCCTGACTTTC. Translation: CARSDRTLSGANVLTF.

The V gene is TRBV7-8, the J gene TRBJ1-1, with D maybe TRBD1 (6 bases). This CDR3 contains 14 residues. Between the trimmed V and J ends, which lost 5 bases and 7 bases, there was a span of 17 bases. The germline gives CDR1 SGHVS, CDR2 FQNEAQ. The CDR3 DNA reads as TGTGCCAGCAGCCCCCGCAAGGAAGGGGGTGAAGCTTTCTTT. Its protein product is CASSPRKEGGEAFF.

The J gene is TRBJ2-2, the V gene TRBV29-1; a weak D match, TRBD1 (6 bases). This CDR3 contains 11 residues. V lost 7 bases, J lost 7 bases, and 10 bases lay in between. CDR1 SQVTM and CDR2 ANQGSEA come from the germline V gene. CDR3 sequence reads: CSASGVGELFF. Written as DNA, the CDR3 is TGCAGCGCCTCAGGGGTCGGGGAGCTGTTTTTT.

The genes are TRBV7-8 and TRBJ2-7; TRBD1 agrees at 7 bases. CDR3 length: 16 amino acids. Losses at the gene ends were 8 bases for V and 0 bases for J; bases not matched to a gene: 13. Germline values: CDR1 SGHVS, CDR2 FQNEAQ. The CDR3: CASDRDPNRNSYEQYF. Written as DNA, the CDR3 is TGTGCCAGCGACAGGGACCCGAACCGCAACTCCTACGAGCAGTACTTC.

This chain links TRBV19 with TRBJ2-7; a weak D match, TRBD2 (6 bases). This CDR3 has 13 amino acids. Germline V gene lookup returns CDR1 LNHDA and CDR2 SQIVND (reference sequence). V was shortened by 4 bases and J by 7 bases, with 14 bases between the two germline ends. The CDR3 region is CASSTKLGGEQYF. Here the CDR3 DNA reads TGTGCCAGTAGTACAAAACTGGGGGGAGAGCAGTACTTC.

This clone was observed a few times. The chain links TRBV5-4 to TRBJ2-5; tentative D call: TRBD2 (5 bases). V was pared by 4 bases and J by 5 bases, with 12 bases between. The CDR3 contains 13 residues. Per the germline V gene, CDR1 is SGHNT and CDR2 is YYREEE (reference sequence). CDR3 DNA: TGTGCCAGCAGCAAGGGTGGGGAGGAGACCCAGTACTTC. Protein sequence: CASSKGGEETQYF.

This chain links TRBV5-1 with TRBJ2-1; 7 bases agree with TRBD2. Germline-derived CDR1 and CDR2 are SGHRS and YFSETQ. There are 15 residues in the CDR3. V dropped 0 bases and J dropped 9; count of bases not matched to a gene: 9. This chain's CDR3 is CASSLGAGPGGEQFF. The CDR3 DNA reads TGCGCCAGCAGCTTGGGGGCCGGCCCGGGAGGTGAGCAGTTCTTC. The full variable domain, its missing parts supplied by reference TRBV5-1 and TRBJ2-1, is KAGVTQTPRYLIKTRGQQVTLSCSPISGHRSVSWYQQTPGQGLQFLFEYFSETQRNKGNFPGRFSGRQFSNSRSEMNVSTLELGDSALYLCASSLGAGPGGEQFFGPGTRLTVL.

This clone was observed a handful of times. This chain uses TRBV7-6 with TRBJ2-2; D is perhaps TRBD2 (6 bases). The ends were cut back, 4 bases at V and 5 bases at J, with 14 bases in the middle. The CDR3 spans 15 residues. Germline CDR1 and CDR2: SGHVS and FNYEAQ. In nucleotides, the CDR3 is TGTGCCAGCAGCTGGCCAGCCGCGGGGACCGGGGAGCTGTTTTTT. Translation gives CASSWPAAGTGELFF.

This sequence joins TRBV30 and TRBJ1-5, with D possibly TRBD1 on 5 matching bases. Germline lookup yields CDR1 GTSNPN and CDR2 SVGIG (reference sequence). The CDR3 has 13 residues. V was pared by 1 base and J by 4 bases, with 8 bases between. CDR3 DNA sequence: TGTGCCTGGAGTGCACAGGTTAATCAGCCCCAGCATTTT. Encoded protein: CAWSAQVNQPQHF.

This chain uses TRBV11-2 with TRBJ1-1; TRBD1 matches 7 bases. There are 14 residues in the CDR3. Germline-derived CDR1 and CDR2 are SGHAT and FQNNGV. J gave up 3 bases and V 2 bases, and 3 bases lay outside the gene matches. The CDR3 DNA sequence: TGTGCCAGCAGCTTAAGCCAGGGGGACACTGAAGCTTTCTTT. It is translated as CASSLSQGDTEAFF.

The chain carries TRBV4-3 and TRBJ1-1, with unresolved D. There are 15 residues in the CDR3. Germline loops: CDR1 LGHNA, CDR2 YSLEER. Deletions cut 5 bases from V and 0 bases from J, with 13 bases between. The CDR3 sequence is CASSDQAQMNTEAFF. CDR3 coding DNA: TGCGCCAGCAGCGACCAGGCACAGATGAACACTGAAGCTTTCTTT.

The CDR3 DNA reads TGTGCCAGCTCACCACTGAATCCGGGACAGGCAGTGAATAAGTTCTTC. Translated, it gives CASSPLNPGQAVNKFF. The rearrangement uses TRBV18 and TRBJ2-1; 8 nucleotides line up with TRBD1. CDR1 and CDR2 from the germline V gene are KGHSH and LQKENI. This CDR3 is 16 amino acids long. Unmatched junction bases numbered 16, after V lost 1 base and J lost 14 bases. The variable domain in full, completed from reference TRBV18 and TRBJ2-1, reads NAGVMQNPRHLVRRRGQEARLRCSPMKGHSHVYWYRQLPEEGLKFMVYLQKENIIDESGMPKERFSAEFPKEGPSILRIQQVVRGDSAAYFCASSPLNPGQAVNKFFGPGTRLTVL.

The chain combines TRBV29-1 with TRBJ1-4, with TRBD1 matching 8 bases. This CDR3 comprises 14 residues. Germline-derived CDR1 and CDR2 are SQVTM and ANQGSEA. Trimming cost V 7 bases and J 8 bases; bases outside gene matches: 12. The CDR3 is CSAWDTGGGEKLFF. The CDR3, as DNA: TGCAGCGCGTGGGACACAGGGGGAGGGGAAAAACTGTTTTTT.

The chain has TRBV6-5 and TRBJ2-2; D not resolved. The germline V and J ends were trimmed by 6 bases and 5 bases, with 7 bases remaining between them. From germline, CDR1 is MNHEY and CDR2 SVGAGI. The CDR3 contains 12 residues. Here the CDR3 DNA reads TGTGCCAGCAGCTCCCTTACCGGGGAGCTGTTTTTT. Its translation is CASSSLTGELFF.

This clone was seen a handful of times. The chain carries TRBV7-9 and TRBJ2-5; 7 nucleotides line up with TRBD2. The CDR3 is 15 residues long. Germline CDR1 is SEHNR and CDR2 is FQNEAQ (reference sequence). After removal of 3 bases from V and 5 bases from J, the junction contained 9 bases not matched to a gene. The CDR3 reads CASSLAGSGIETQYF. The CDR3 DNA follows: TGTGCCAGCAGCTTGGCCGGAAGCGGGATTGAGACCCAGTACTTC.

This chain links TRBV5-1 with TRBJ2-1; 8 bases are shared with TRBD2. The CDR3 loop spans 15 amino acids. CDR1 and CDR2 from the germline V gene are SGHRS and YFSETQ. Germline trimming cut 1 base from V and 4 bases from J; bases unmatched to any gene: 4. The CDR3 spells CASSLTSGLYNEQFF. CDR3 nucleotide sequence: TGCGCCAGCAGCTTGACTAGCGGCCTATACAATGAGCAGTTCTTC.

CDR3 loop: CASSIMSSGSVETQYF. In DNA form, the CDR3 reads TGTGCCAGTAGTATAATGTCTAGCGGGAGCGTAGAGACCCAGTACTTC. The chain combines TRBV19 with TRBJ2-5, with TRBD2 matching over 10 bases. Per the germline V gene, CDR1 is LNHDA and CDR2 is SQIVND (reference sequence). Losses at the gene ends were 2 bases for V and 4 bases for J; bases not matched to a gene: 7. The CDR3 contains 16 residues.

The CDR3 is CASSLEAYTGELFF. CDR3 nucleotides: TGTGCCAGCAGCTTAGAGGCCTACACCGGGGAGCTGTTTTTT. The chain employs TRBV7-8 and TRBJ2-2; unclear D gene. CDR1 and CDR2 from the germline V gene are SGHVS and FQNEAQ. The CDR3 runs to 14 residues. With 1 base removed from V and 3 bases from J, the gap between germline ends came to 6 bases.

This rearrangement joins TRBV12-5 to TRBJ1-4, with 8 bases aligning to TRBD1. The length of the CDR3 is 15 residues. The ends lost 2 bases at V and 4 bases at J; junction bases unmatched: 3. The germline gives CDR1 LGHNT, CDR2 FRNRAP. Written as DNA, the CDR3 is TGTGCTAGTGGTTTGTGGACAGGGCTTAATGAAAAACTGTTTTTT. Protein sequence: CASGLWTGLNEKLFF.

The V call is TRBV5-4, the J call TRBJ2-3, with TRBD2 as a possible D gene (6 bases). V was pared by 0 bases and J by 6 bases, with 14 bases between. CDR3 length equals 15 residues. The germline gives CDR1 SGHNT, CDR2 YYREEE (reference sequence). The CDR3 DNA reads TGTGCCAGCAGCTTGGGGGGCCCAGGGAGGGATACGCAGTATTTT. It is translated as CASSLGGPGRDTQYF.

The chain employs TRBV7-9 and TRBJ2-4; 7 nucleotides agree with TRBD1. V lost 1 base to trimming and J lost 0 bases; unmatched junction nucleotides: 3. The CDR3 loop spans 16 amino acids. CDR1 and CDR2 from the germline V gene are SEHNR and FQNEAQ (reference sequence). The CDR3 nucleotides are TGTGCCAGCAGCTTAGAGACAGGGATAGCCAAAAACATTCAGTACTTC. Protein sequence: CASSLETGIAKNIQYF.